Described below is a single TCR beta chain sequence and its context. A library of TCRbeta sequences, prepared with unique molecular identifiers, was generated. TCRdb redid the calling of the PCR reads with MiXCR, one entry per CDR3 protein. This sample yields fewer than 250,000 distinct CDR3 sequences, of which around a sixth are seen a single time; around 44% belongs to the top ten. The source of the sample is a study of T-cell reconstitution after alpha-beta-depleted transplantation in children. The CDR3 extends over 12 amino acids. Trimming removed 4 bases at V and 1 base at J, with 5 bases between. Germline V gene data show CDR1 as SGHRS and CDR2 as YFSETQ.

The source material was PBMCs, mostly from graft donor cells, sampled 360 days after TCRalphabeta/CD19-depleted stem cell transplant. The chain uses TRBV5-1 and TRBJ2-5; D is possibly TRBD1 or TRBD2 (5 bases each). The receptor was derived from a male patient between 2 and 10 years old who had a stem cell transplant for acute lymphoblastic leukemia, so the T cells may come from the graft donor. The CDR3 here is CASSGTQETQYF. As DNA, the CDR3 is TGCGCCAGCAGCGGGACCCAAGAGACCCAGTACTTC.